Presented here are 28 T cell receptor beta chains from one specimen sequenced in a study of blood T cell repertoires in COVID-19. Repertoires were generated with immunoSEQ multiplex PCR, while TCRdb's copy carries only in-frame clones and drops some. The sample comprises around 700,000 clones, 85% to 90% of which are singletons, and roughly 0.25% rests with the top ten. The sample consisted of peripheral blood. Every receptor here comes from a woman aged 18-29 years with acute or convalescent COVID-19.

The rearrangement uses TRBV5-1 and TRBJ1-1; 7 positions match TRBD1. Trimming cost V 6 bases and J 3 bases; bases outside gene matches: 8. The V gene's germline CDR1 is SGHRS and CDR2 YFSETQ. The CDR3 is 14 residues long. CDR3 sequence: CASTEQGTDTEAFF. The DNA of the CDR3 is TGCGCCAGCACCGAACAGGGGACTGACACTGAAGCTTTCTTT. The entire variable domain, with the rest obtained from reference TRBV5-1 and TRBJ1-1, is as follows: KAGVTQTPRYLIKTRGQQVTLSCSPISGHRSVSWYQQTPGQGLQFLFEYFSETQRNKGNFPGRFSGRQFSNSRSEMNVSTLELGDSALYLCASTEQGTDTEAFFGQGTRLTVV.

The V gene is TRBV6-5, the J gene TRBJ2-7, with 7 bases identical to TRBD1. Germline trimming cut 6 bases from V and 3 bases from J; bases unmatched to any gene: 8. The CDR3 sequence is 14 residues long. The germline CDR1 and CDR2 sequences are MNHEY and SVGAGI. The CDR3 region is CASSPDRVGYEQYF. The DNA for the CDR3 is TGTGCCAGCAGCCCCGACAGGGTCGGCTACGAGCAGTACTTC.

The J gene is TRBJ2-3, the V gene TRBV6-4; TRBD2 aligns across 7 bases. V dropped 6 bases and J dropped 1; count of bases not matched to a gene: 7. Germline CDR1 and CDR2: MRHNA and SNTAGT. The CDR3 sequence is 15 residues long. The CDR3 loop is CASSAHGGGTDTQYF. CDR3 DNA: TGTGCCAGCAGCGCCCATGGGGGGGGCACAGATACGCAGTATTTT.

The chain employs TRBV2 and TRBJ1-1; 9 nucleotides match TRBD1. Trimming took 3 bases from V and 7 from J; bases not matched to a gene: 9. CDR1 is SNHLY and CDR2 is FYNNEI in the germline V gene. The length of the CDR3 is 15 residues. The CDR3 spells CASSDLGQGPGEAFF. CDR3 nucleotide sequence: TGTGCCAGCAGTGACCTCGGACAGGGGCCGGGTGAAGCTTTCTTT.

In this sample, this clone turned up once. The gene calls are TRBV19 and TRBJ1-4; D gene uncertain. The CDR3 is 14 residues long. Trimming removed 5 bases from V and 0 bases from J, with 7 bases in between. CDR1 is LNHDA and CDR2 is SQIVND in the germline V gene (reference sequence). This CDR3 reads CASSVSPTNEKLFF. Written as DNA, the CDR3 is TGTGCCAGTAGTGTCAGTCCAACTAATGAAAAACTGTTTTTT. The full variable domain, completed using reference TRBV19 and TRBJ1-4, is DGGITQSPKYLFRKEGQNVTLSCEQNLNHDAMYWYRQDPGQGLRLIYYSQIVNDFQKGDIAEGYSVSREKKESFPLTVTSAQKNPTAFYLCASSVSPTNEKLFFGSGTQLSVL.

The chain recombines TRBV13 with TRBJ2-1, with 7 bases identical to TRBD2. The length of the CDR3 is 15 residues. V shed 4 bases and J 5 bases; nucleotides not matched to a gene: 8. The germline V gene encodes CDR1 PRHDT and CDR2 FYEKMQ (reference sequence). CDR3 DNA: TGTGCCAGCAGCTCCCGCCGGGGGGAGAACAATGAGCAGTTCTTC. Translated: CASSSRRGENNEQFF.

The chain uses TRBV13 and TRBJ1-2; TRBD1 aligns across 7 bases. J gave up 4 bases and V 5 bases, and 7 bases lay outside the gene matches. Germline values: CDR1 PRHDT, CDR2 FYEKMQ (reference sequence). The CDR3 is made up of 14 amino acids. Here the CDR3 reads CASSPTTGTYGYTF. DNA for the CDR3: TGTGCCAGCAGCCCTACGACAGGGACCTATGGCTACACCTTC.

This chain joins TRBV7-9 and TRBJ1-2; D is unclear. CDR1 and CDR2 (germline): SEHNR, FQNEAQ (reference sequence). V lost 3 bases and J lost 6, with 11 bases in between. There are 13 residues in the CDR3. The CDR3 DNA follows: TGTGCCAGCAGCTTCCTCCGGGGTGATGGCTACACCTTC. Translating it yields CASSFLRGDGYTF. The whole variable domain, filled in from reference TRBV7-9 and TRBJ1-2, reads DTGVSQNPRHKITKRGQNVTFRCDPISEHNRLYWYRQTLGQGPEFLTYFQNEAQLEKSRLLSDRFSAERPKGSFSTLEIQRTEQGDSAMYLCASSFLRGDGYTFGSGTRLTVV.

CDR3 amino acids: CASSHYPGQPQHF. CDR3 in DNA: TGTGCCAGCAGCCATTACCCCGGGCAGCCCCAGCATTTT. The chain combines TRBV7-8 with TRBJ1-5; D remains ambiguous. The CDR3 loop spans 13 amino acids. Germline V CDR1 and CDR2: SGHVS, FQNEAQ. V was shortened by 5 bases and J by 7 bases, with 12 bases between the two germline ends.

The chain joins TRBV3-1 (or the pseudogene TRBV3-2) to TRBJ1-5, with 9 positions matching TRBD1. Germline V CDR1 and CDR2: LGHDT, YNNKEL (reference sequence). CDR3 length equals 18 residues. V trimming: 1 base; J trimming: 1 base; junction bases outside the gene matches: 8. The chain's CDR3 is CASSQVTGGDWSNQPQHF. The CDR3 DNA reads as TGTGCCAGCAGCCAAGTTACAGGGGGCGATTGGAGCAATCAGCCCCAGCATTTT.

The chain joins TRBV7-9 to TRBJ2-5; 10 bases align to TRBD2. The ends lost 6 bases at V and 3 bases at J; junction bases unmatched: 19. The CDR3 totals 19 residues. In germline, CDR1 is SEHNR, CDR2 FQNEAQ (reference sequence). The CDR3 reads CASSLRGRLAGGPKETQYF. The DNA of the CDR3 is TGTGCCAGCAGTTTGAGAGGAAGACTAGCGGGCGGCCCCAAAGAGACCCAGTACTTC.

J is TRBJ2-5 and V is TRBV14, with a tentative D call TRBD2 (6 bases). CDR3 length: 15 residues. V lost 4 bases and J lost 1, with 13 bases in between. Looked up from germline, CDR1 is SGHDN and CDR2 is FVKESK. This chain's CDR3 is CASSLFSGGQETQYF. CDR3 coding DNA: TGTGCCAGCAGCCTCTTTTCCGGGGGCCAAGAGACCCAGTACTTC.

The rearrangement joins TRBV25-1 to TRBJ1-2; 10 bases match TRBD1. CDR1 and CDR2 from the germline V gene are MGHDK and SYGVNS. J was trimmed by 4 bases and V by 1 base; bases with no gene match: 6. The CDR3 has 16 residues. The CDR3 sequence is CASSESGDRGGYGYTF. Written as DNA, the CDR3 is TGTGCCAGCAGTGAATCGGGGGACAGGGGAGGCTATGGCTACACCTTC.

The chain recombines TRBV6-7 with TRBJ1-5, with TRBD1 matching over 7 bases. TRBV6-7 is recorded as an ORF, its role being uncertain. The CDR3 consists of 19 residues. Germline trimming cut 2 bases from V and 0 bases from J; bases unmatched to any gene: 13. The CDR3, as DNA: TGTGCCAGCAGTTACCGTGCGGACAGGACACTTAATAGCAATCAGCCCCAGCATTTT. Translated: CASSYRADRTLNSNQPQHF.

This chain connects TRBV14 to TRBJ1-1; no clear D. The germline V and J ends were trimmed by 2 bases and 4 bases, with 17 bases remaining between them. Germline assignment: CDR1 SGHDN and CDR2 FVKESK. The CDR3 totals 16 residues. The DNA of the CDR3 is TGTGCCAGCAGCCAAAAAGTGAGGCCCCGGGGCACTGAAGCTTTCTTT. Protein sequence: CASSQKVRPRGTEAFF.

This clone was seen more than once but under ten times. The rearrangement links TRBV29-1 to TRBJ2-7, with TRBD2 matching 7 bases. The CDR3 loop spans 12 amino acids. V shed 5 bases, J shed 2 bases, and the junction held 3 bases outside the gene matches. The V gene's germline CDR1 is SQVTM and CDR2 ANQGSEA. The CDR3 DNA reads as TGCAGCGTTCTGCGGGGGACCTACGAGCAGTACTTC. This translates into CSVLRGTYEQYF.

This sequence joins TRBV13 and TRBJ1-2, with 9 positions matching TRBD1. The CDR3 has 17 residues. Trimming at V came to 0 bases and at J to 8 bases, leaving 13 bases not matched to a gene. Germline V gives CDR1 PRHDT, CDR2 FYEKMQ (reference sequence). The CDR3 DNA reads as TGTGCCAGCAGCTTAGGGGGGCACAGGGGGCGAGTTGAAGGCTACACCTTC. It yields the protein CASSLGGHRGRVEGYTF. Full variable domain (missing parts from reference TRBV13 and TRBJ1-2): AAGVIQSPRHLIKEKRETATLKCYPIPRHDTVYWYQQGPGQDPQFLISFYEKMQSDKGSIPDRFSAQQFSDYHSELNMSSLELGDSALYFCASSLGGHRGRVEGYTFGSGTRLTVV.

With respect to this clone: Other DNA variants within this sample encode the same CDR3. This chain joins TRBV3-1 (or the pseudogene TRBV3-2) and TRBJ1-6; TRBD1 might be the D (6 bases). Germline CDR1 LGHDT, CDR2 YNNKEL (reference sequence). This CDR3 comprises 14 residues. The germline V and J ends were trimmed by 1 base and 14 bases, with 15 bases remaining between them. This chain's CDR3 is CASSQGTRGLALHF. The CDR3 coding sequence is TGTGCCAGCAGCCAAGGGACAAGGGGGTTGGCCCTCCACTTT.

This chain uses TRBV7-6 with TRBJ2-1; a possible D gene is TRBD1 (6 bases). Germline V lookup: CDR1 SGHVS, CDR2 FNYEAQ. Trimming left V 5 bases short and J 4 bases short, with 12 bases between. The CDR3 covers 14 residues. As DNA, the CDR3 is TGTGCCAGCAGCCCCCGGACAGTATACAATGAGCAGTTCTTC. Encoded protein: CASSPRTVYNEQFF.

The chain carries TRBV27 and TRBJ1-6; D is unresolved. The V gene lost 3 bases and the J gene lost 3 bases, with 6 bases spanning the gap. The germline V gene encodes CDR1 MNHEY and CDR2 SMNVEV (reference sequence). This CDR3 contains 14 residues. CDR3 in amino acids: CASSFTDYNSPLHF. In DNA form, the CDR3 reads TGTGCCAGCAGTTTCACAGACTATAATTCACCCCTCCACTTT.

The sample holds one count of this clone. The chain uses TRBV18 and TRBJ1-4, with D possibly being TRBD1 (6 bases). The V and J ends lost 6 bases and 0 bases respectively, with 11 bases between them. Germline V gene sequence: CDR1 KGHSH, CDR2 LQKENI. The CDR3 has 15 residues. CDR3: CASSPDSPTNEKLFF. CDR3 DNA: TGTGCCAGCTCCCCGGACAGCCCAACTAATGAAAAACTGTTTTTT.

V gene TRBV11-3 combines with J gene TRBJ2-4; no clear D. V dropped 1 base and J dropped 7 bases, with 14 bases sitting between them. CDR3 length: 15 residues. Germline-derived CDR1 and CDR2 are SGHNT and YENEEA. CDR3 in DNA: TGTGCCAGCAGCTTAGGGTATGGGCAGACGAACATTCAGTACTTC. Amino acid sequence: CASSLGYGQTNIQYF.

V gene TRBV2 combines with J gene TRBJ1-5, with 9 bases fitting TRBD1. Germline CDR1 reads SNHLY; CDR2 reads FYNNEI. The CDR3 extends over 19 amino acids. Trimming removed 6 bases from V and 2 bases from J; junction bases left unmatched: 17. CDR3 loop: CASSPPGQGVGGRNQPQHF. Here the CDR3 DNA reads TGTGCCAGCAGCCCCCCGGGACAGGGAGTTGGGGGCCGCAATCAGCCCCAGCATTTT.

The rearrangement uses TRBV10-2 and TRBJ1-5; D is perhaps TRBD1 (5 bases). The CDR3 contains 14 residues. Per germline, CDR1 WSHSY and CDR2 SAAADI. The V gene lost 7 bases and the J gene lost 2 bases, with 12 bases spanning the gap. As DNA, the CDR3 is TGCGCCAGCACCGAGACGGGGGGCAATCAGCCCCAGCATTTT. It is translated as CASTETGGNQPQHF.

The J gene is TRBJ1-6, the V gene TRBV30; TRBD1 is a possible D gene (6 bases). Deletions cut 2 bases from V and 7 bases from J, with 12 bases between. The CDR3 is 14 amino acids. Germline-derived CDR1 and CDR2 are GTSNPN and SVGIG (reference sequence). CDR3 in amino acids: CAWSRTDQNSPLHF. The CDR3 nucleotides read TGTGCCTGGAGTCGGACAGATCAGAATTCACCCCTCCACTTT.

V gene TRBV10-3 combines with J gene TRBJ1-1; D ambiguous. Trimming left V 6 bases short and J 7 bases short, with 21 bases between. This CDR3 spans 15 amino acids. Germline V gene lookup returns CDR1 ENHRY and CDR2 SYGVKD. CDR3 in DNA: TGTGCCATCAGGGAAGGACTTTTCCGTGGCAATGAAGCTTTCTTT. Encoded protein: CAIREGLFRGNEAFF.

V usage is TRBV11-2 and J usage is TRBJ1-3, with a possible D match to TRBD1 (5 bases). Deletions cut 3 bases from V and 2 bases from J, with 11 bases between. From germline, CDR1 is SGHAT and CDR2 FQNNGV. This CDR3 comprises 15 residues. The CDR3 DNA is TGTGCCAGCAGCTTTAGGGGAACGACTGGAAACACCATATATTTT. Translation: CASSFRGTTGNTIYF. The full variable domain, completed using reference TRBV11-2 and TRBJ1-3, is EAGVAQSPRYKIIEKRQSVAFWCNPISGHATLYWYQQILGQGPKLLIQFQNNGVVDDSQLPKDRFSAERLKGVDSTLKIQPAKLEDSAVYLCASSFRGTTGNTIYFGEGSWLTVV.

The V call is TRBV7-2, the J call TRBJ1-5, with 8 bases matching TRBD1. Germline assignment: CDR1 SGHTA and CDR2 FQGNSA. The CDR3 length is 15 residues. V was pared by 0 bases and J by 7 bases, with 5 bases of the junction left unmatched. The CDR3 nucleotides read TGTGCCAGCAGCTTAGCTGACAGGGGAATGCAGCCCCAGCATTTT. Protein: CASSLADRGMQPQHF. The full variable domain, in which reference TRBV7-2 and TRBJ1-5 provide the parts outside the CDR3, is GAGVSQSPSNKVTEKGKDVELRCDPISGHTALYWYRQSLGQGLEFLIYFQGNSAPDKSGLPSDRFSAERTGGSVSTLTIQRTQQEDSAVYLCASSLADRGMQPQHFGDGTRLSIL.